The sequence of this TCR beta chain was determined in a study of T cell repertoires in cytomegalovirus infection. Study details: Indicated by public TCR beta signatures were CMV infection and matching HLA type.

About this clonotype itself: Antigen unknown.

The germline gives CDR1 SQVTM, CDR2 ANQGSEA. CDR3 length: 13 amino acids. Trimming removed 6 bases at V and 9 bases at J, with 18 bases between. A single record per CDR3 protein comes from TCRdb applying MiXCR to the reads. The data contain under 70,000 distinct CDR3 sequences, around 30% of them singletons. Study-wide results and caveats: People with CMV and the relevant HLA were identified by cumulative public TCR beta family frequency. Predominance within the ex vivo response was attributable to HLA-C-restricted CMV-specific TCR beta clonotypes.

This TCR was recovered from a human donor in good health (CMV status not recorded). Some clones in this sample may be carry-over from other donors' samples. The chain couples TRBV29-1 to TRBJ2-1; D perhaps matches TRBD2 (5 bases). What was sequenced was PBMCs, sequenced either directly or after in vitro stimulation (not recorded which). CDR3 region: CSVRIRLGSEQFF. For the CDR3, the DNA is TGCAGCGTCCGAATCCGGCTGGGGAGTGAGCAGTTCTTC.